Listed below are T cell receptor beta chains from one sample, sequenced in a study of long-term antiretroviral therapy in people with HIV. The data were produced by immunoSEQ multiplex PCR, yet TCRdb's version contains in-frame clones alone and is incomplete. Of over 15,000 clones listed, 60% to 80% are singletons. The specimen comprised unsorted PBMCs, sampled 2.3 years after starting antiretroviral therapy. These receptors all stem from a middle-aged woman with HIV. CDR3s include the opening cysteine and the closing phenylalanine or tryptophan. The D gene is left open where the match is weak. Some rows have no size entry. The others give once, few or many, or a class for an expanded clone.

V gene,J gene,D gene,clone size,CDR3 DNA,CDR3 protein
TRBV4-1,TRBJ2-7,-,-,TGCGCCAGCAGCCAAGTTCCCACCGGTCCGTACGAGCAGTACTTC,CASSQVPTGPYEQYF
TRBV7-9,TRBJ2-1,TRBD2,-,TGTGCCAGCAGCTTAACGACTAGCGTTTACAATGAGCAGTTCTTC,CASSLTTSVYNEQFF
TRBV19,TRBJ2-7,-,-,TGTGCCAGTAGTATGTCGGCCTCCTCCCTCTACGAGCAGTACTTC,CASSMSASSLYEQYF
TRBV15,TRBJ1-2,-,-,TGTGCCACCAGCAGGCAGGGAGGCTATGGCTACACCTTC,CATSRQGGYGYTF
TRBV4-1,TRBJ2-2,TRBD2,-,TGCGCCAGCAGCCAAGGCGGGAGGGGCACCGGGGAGCTGTTTTTT,CASSQGGRGTGELFF
TRBV19,TRBJ1-5,-,-,TGTGCCAGTAAAGGACAGTACAATCAGCCCCAGCATTTT,CASKGQYNQPQHF
TRBV5-1,TRBJ2-7,-,-,TGCGCCAGCAGGAATCGGGCAGGTTCCTACGAGCAGTACTTC,CASRNRAGSYEQYF
TRBV5-1,TRBJ2-7,TRBD2,few,TGCGCCAGCAGCGTGTCAACTAGCGGAAGCTCCTACGAGCAGTACTTC,CASSVSTSGSSYEQYF
TRBV4-2,TRBJ2-1,TRBD2,-,TGTGCCAGCAGCCCGGGACTAGCGGGGGGGCAATCCTACAATGAGCAGTTCTTC,CASSPGLAGGQSYNEQFF
TRBV7-9,TRBJ2-1,TRBD2,-,TGTGCCAGCAGCCGGCTAGCGGGTACTTACAATGAGCAGTTCTTC,CASSRLAGTYNEQFF
TRBV4-1,TRBJ1-2,-,-,TGCGCCAGCAGCCAAGATAGGATGGCCGAAGGGAACTATGGCTACACCTTC,CASSQDRMAEGNYGYTF
TRBV7-9,TRBJ1-2,TRBD1,-,TGTGCCAGCAGCGGGACAGGGCATGGCTACACCTTC,CASSGTGHGYTF
TRBV30,TRBJ2-7,-,-,TGTGCCTGGAGTCTCGGCGAGCAGTACTTC,CAWSLGEQYF
TRBV5-5,TRBJ1-1,-,once,TGTGCCAGCAGCTTGGGGCGCCTGAACACTGAAGCTTTCTTT,CASSLGRLNTEAFF
TRBV30,TRBJ2-1,-,-,TGTGCCTGGAGTGTCAGGGGGGATGAGCAGTTCTTC,CAWSVRGDEQFF
TRBV18,TRBJ1-2,-,-,TGTGCCAGCTCACCACCGGGGGGGAACTATGGCTACACCTTC,CASSPPGGNYGYTF
TRBV25-1,TRBJ1-6,-,few,TGTGCCAGCAGGCCGGACCGGGGGAAAAATTCACCCCTCCACTTT,CASRPDRGKNSPLHF
TRBV27,TRBJ2-3,-,-,TGTGCCAGCAGTCCCCGAGGAAGGGCCACAGATACGCAGTATTTT,CASSPRGRATDTQYF
TRBV19,TRBJ2-7,-,-,TGTGCCAGTAGTTTCCAACGGGGGTCTACCTACGAGCAGTACTTC,CASSFQRGSTYEQYF
TRBV11-3,TRBJ1-4,TRBD1,once,TGTGCCAGCAGCCCGGGACAGGTTAATGAAAAACTGTTTTTT,CASSPGQVNEKLFF
TRBV7-2,TRBJ2-7,-,-,TGTGCCAGCACCCTAGGGATCGGCCCCTCCTACGAGCAGTACTTC,CASTLGIGPSYEQYF
TRBV19,TRBJ2-6,-,-,TGTGCCAGTAGTATGAGAGGCTCTGGGGCCAACGTCCTGACTTTC,CASSMRGSGANVLTF
TRBV11-3,TRBJ2-5,TRBD2,-,TGTGCCAGCACTCGCGGGGGGGGGTACCAAGAGACCCAGTACTTC,CASTRGGGYQETQYF
TRBV19,TRBJ2-3,-,few,TGTGCCAGTAGTCCCAAAGGAGTAAGCACAGATACGCAGTATTTT,CASSPKGVSTDTQYF
TRBV11-3,TRBJ2-7,TRBD2,-,TGTGCCAGCAGTCCCGGGAGGGGTCCTTACGAGCAGTACTTC,CASSPGRGPYEQYF
TRBV7-9,TRBJ2-1,TRBD2,-,TGTGCCAGCAGCCGGGTGGGGGGAGGGCCGGGTGAGCAGTTCTTC,CASSRVGGGPGEQFF
TRBV5-4,TRBJ1-2,TRBD1,-,TGTGCCAGCAACCCCGGGACAGGTCGGGGCTACACCTTC,CASNPGTGRGYTF
TRBV19,TRBJ1-2,TRBD1,few,TGTGCCAGTAGAGATCCGGGACAGGGCTCTGGCTACACCTTC,CASRDPGQGSGYTF
TRBV6-1,TRBJ1-5,-,-,TGTGCCACCTTAAGGGGGGTTAATCAGCCCCAGCATTTT,CATLRGVNQPQHF
TRBV5-1,TRBJ1-5,-,-,TGCGCCAGCAGCTTGGAGGGCTCACACAATCAGCCCCAGCATTTT,CASSLEGSHNQPQHF
TRBV20-1,TRBJ2-5,-,-,TGCAGTGCTACCGAAATGGGGACCCAGTACTTC,CSATEMGTQYF
TRBV25-1,TRBJ2-5,-,-,TGTGCCAGCACCGAGGGTGTGGGAGGAAAAGAGACCCAGTACTTC,CASTEGVGGKETQYF
TRBV27,TRBJ2-2,-,-,TGTGCCAGCTCACGGGAACCCAACACCGGGGAGCTGTTTTTT,CASSREPNTGELFF
TRBV6-5,TRBJ2-2,-,-,TGTGCCAGCAGTTACATCGGCGGGGCTGACGGGGAGCTGTTTTTT,CASSYIGGADGELFF
TRBV13,TRBJ2-3,-,-,TGTGCCAGCAGCTTATTCGGGACAGATACGCAGTATTTT,CASSLFGTDTQYF
TRBV11-2,TRBJ2-1,-,-,TGTGCCAGCAGCCCTCGCGAGCGGCAAAACAATGAGCAGTTCTTC,CASSPRERQNNEQFF
TRBV27,TRBJ2-1,-,-,TGTGCCAGCAGTTCTCCGATACAGCCCCTCTCCTACAATGAGCAGTTCTTC,CASSSPIQPLSYNEQFF
TRBV4-2,TRBJ2-1,TRBD2,-,TGTGCCAGCAGCCCCGCCCGGACTAGCGGGAGGGCCGCTGAGCAGTTCTTC,CASSPARTSGRAAEQFF
TRBV11-3,TRBJ1-4,TRBD1,-,TGTGCCAGCAGCTTAGAAGGGACAGGGTCCCATGAAAAACTGTTTTTT,CASSLEGTGSHEKLFF
TRBV11-3,TRBJ2-7,-,-,TGTGCCAGCAGCTCGGGTTCTGGGGAGCAGTACTTC,CASSSGSGEQYF
TRBV7-9,TRBJ1-5,-,few,TGTGCCAGCAGCTTACGGTCTCAGCCCCAGCATTTT,CASSLRSQPQHF
TRBV6-5,TRBJ1-5,TRBD1,-,TGTGCCAGCAGTTCTCAGGGGGCGGGTAGCAATCAGCCCCAGCATTTT,CASSSQGAGSNQPQHF
TRBV5-5,TRBJ2-7,-,few,TGTGCCAGCAGCTTCTATCGCCCGGACGAGCAGTACTTC,CASSFYRPDEQYF
TRBV21-1,TRBJ2-7,-,-,TGTGCCAGCAGCAAAGGGGGAAGGAGAGACACTGACTCCTACGAGCAGTACTTC,CASSKGGRRDTDSYEQYF
TRBV19,TRBJ1-1,TRBD1,-,TGTGCCAGTAGTATGACCGGGACAGGGGTAACTGAAGCTTTCTTT,CASSMTGTGVTEAFF
TRBV5-1,TRBJ2-2,TRBD1,-,TGCGCCAGCAGCTTGGAGGACAGGGGAACCGGGGAGCTGTTTTTT,CASSLEDRGTGELFF
TRBV7-8,TRBJ2-1,-,-,TGTGCCAGCAGCTTAGACCTGAGCTCCTACAATGAGCAGTTCTTC,CASSLDLSSYNEQFF
TRBV30,TRBJ1-1,-,-,TGTGCCTGGGCCAAGGGGATTACTGAAGCTTTCTTT,CAWAKGITEAFF
TRBV13,TRBJ2-1,TRBD2,-,TGTGCCAGCAGCTCTACGTTGGGCCAGCGGGGGGGCCGGAATGAGCAGTTCTTC,CASSSTLGQRGGRNEQFF
TRBV5-1,TRBJ2-2,-,-,TGCGCCAGCAGAAAGGGACAAAACACCGGGGAGCTGTTTTTT,CASRKGQNTGELFF
TRBV11-3,TRBJ1-3,-,-,TGTGCCAGCAGCTCCGACAGGCGACTCTCCCCGGGGGGAAACACCATATATTTT,CASSSDRRLSPGGNTIYF
TRBV5-1,TRBJ2-7,TRBD2,few,TGCGCCAGCAGCTTGAATGGAGGACTAGGGTACGAGCAGTACTTC,CASSLNGGLGYEQYF
TRBV19,TRBJ1-1,TRBD1,-,TGTGCCAGTAACCAGGGGGGTAACACTGAAGCTTTCTTT,CASNQGGNTEAFF
TRBV9,TRBJ1-4,-,-,TGTGCCAGCAGCGTGATTGGGGGAGAAAAACTGTTTTTT,CASSVIGGEKLFF